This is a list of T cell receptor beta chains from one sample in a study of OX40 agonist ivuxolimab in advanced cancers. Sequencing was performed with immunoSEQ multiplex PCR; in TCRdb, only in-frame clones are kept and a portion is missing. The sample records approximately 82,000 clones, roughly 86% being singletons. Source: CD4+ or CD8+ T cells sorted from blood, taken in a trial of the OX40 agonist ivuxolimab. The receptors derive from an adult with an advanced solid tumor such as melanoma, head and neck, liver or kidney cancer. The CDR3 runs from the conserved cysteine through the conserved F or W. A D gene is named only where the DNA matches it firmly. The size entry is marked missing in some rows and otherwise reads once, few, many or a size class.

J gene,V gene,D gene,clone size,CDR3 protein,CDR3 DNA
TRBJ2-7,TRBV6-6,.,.,CASSYSLTNRAYEQYF,TGTGCCAGCAGTTATTCCCTGACTAATCGAGCCTACGAGCAGTACTTC
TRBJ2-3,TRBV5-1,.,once,CASGTAPPDTQYF,TGCGCCAGTGGGACGGCTCCCCCAGATACGCAGTATTTT
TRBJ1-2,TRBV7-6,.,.,CASSSDPRRDYGYTF,TGTGCCAGCAGCTCGGACCCCCGAAGGGACTATGGCTACACCTTC
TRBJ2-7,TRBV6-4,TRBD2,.,CASIVREGSSYEQYF,TGTGCCAGCATTGTCCGGGAGGGGAGCTCCTACGAGCAGTACTTC
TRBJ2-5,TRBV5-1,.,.,CASSSAGPPQETQYF,TGCGCCAGCAGCTCCGCGGGACCTCCCCAAGAGACCCAGTACTTC
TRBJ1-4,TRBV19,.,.,CASSSGPPYYEKLFF,TGTGCCAGTAGTTCCGGGCCACCCTATTACGAAAAACTGTTTTTT
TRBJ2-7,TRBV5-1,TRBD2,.,CASSLLLAGENEQYF,TGCGCCAGCAGCTTGCTACTAGCGGGAGAAAACGAGCAGTACTTC
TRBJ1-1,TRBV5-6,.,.,CASSSSDVRSTEAFF,TGTGCCAGCAGCTCCTCCGACGTTAGGTCCACTGAAGCTTTCTTT
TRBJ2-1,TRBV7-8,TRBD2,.,CASSRRDQTSGSYNEQFF,TGTGCCAGCAGCCGTAGGGACCAGACTAGCGGGAGCTACAATGAGCAGTTCTTC
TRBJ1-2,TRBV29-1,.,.,CSVFRGTDYTF,TGCAGCGTTTTTCGGGGTACAGACTACACCTTC
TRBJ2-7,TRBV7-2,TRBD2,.,CASSSSSGVSYEQYF,TGTGCCAGCAGCTCCAGTAGCGGGGTATCCTACGAGCAGTACTTC
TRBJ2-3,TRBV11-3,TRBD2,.,CASSLGASGGIADTQYF,TGTGCCAGCAGCTTAGGGGCTAGCGGGGGTATCGCAGATACGCAGTATTTT
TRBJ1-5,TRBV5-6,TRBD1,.,CASSFKQGLQQPQHF,TGTGCCAGCAGCTTTAAACAGGGGCTTCAACAGCCCCAGCATTTT
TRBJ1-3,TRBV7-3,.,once,CASSLTTGNTIYF,TGTGCCAGCAGCTTGACTACTGGAAACACCATATATTTT
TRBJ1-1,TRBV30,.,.,CAWRETIQRASTEAFF,TGTGCCTGGAGGGAGACGATTCAGCGGGCGAGCACTGAAGCTTTCTTT
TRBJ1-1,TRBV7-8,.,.,CASSSVGVGTEAFF,TGTGCCAGCAGCTCCGTGGGGGTTGGCACTGAAGCTTTCTTT
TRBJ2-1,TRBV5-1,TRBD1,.,CASSLRGGASRTREQFF,TGCGCCAGCAGCTTGCGAGGGGGCGCATCCCGTACTCGTGAGCAGTTCTTC
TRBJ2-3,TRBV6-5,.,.,CASSPGPDTQYF,TGTGCCAGCAGTCCCGGCCCAGATACGCAGTATTTT
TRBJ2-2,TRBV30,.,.,CAWSAGIRNTGELFF,TGTGCCTGGAGTGCCGGGATCCGCAACACCGGGGAGCTGTTTTTT
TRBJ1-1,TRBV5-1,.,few,CASSSLNENTEAFF,TGCGCCAGCAGCTCGTTGAATGAGAACACTGAAGCTTTCTTT
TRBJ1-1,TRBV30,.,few,CAWSVGTGNTEAFF,TGTGCCTGGAGTGTTGGAACAGGGAACACTGAAGCTTTCTTT
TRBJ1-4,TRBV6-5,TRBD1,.,CASSYRGRSNEKLFF,TGTGCCAGCAGTTACAGGGGGCGTTCAAATGAAAAACTGTTTTTT
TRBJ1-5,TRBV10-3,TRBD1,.,CAISSRGSNQPQHF,TGTGCCATCAGTAGCAGGGGGAGCAATCAGCCCCAGCATTTT
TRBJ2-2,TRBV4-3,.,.,CASSPQTGSNTGELFF,TGCGCCAGCAGCCCACAGACAGGTTCGAACACCGGGGAGCTGTTTTTT
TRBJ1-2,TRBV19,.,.,CASSISHGYTF,TGTGCCAGTAGTATCAGTCATGGCTACACCTTC
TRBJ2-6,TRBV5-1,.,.,CASTGDNVLTF,TGCGCCAGCACGGGGGACAACGTCCTGACTTTC
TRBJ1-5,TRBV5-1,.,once,CASSPEGRSNQPQHF,TGCGCCAGCAGCCCGGAGGGTCGGAGCAATCAGCCCCAGCATTTT
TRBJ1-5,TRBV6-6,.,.,CASSSLGNQPQHF,TGTGCCAGCAGTTCTCTCGGCAATCAGCCCCAGCATTTT
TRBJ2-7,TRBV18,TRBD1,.,CASSPGTGGGEQYF,TGTGCCAGCTCTCCGGGAACAGGGGGCGGCGAGCAGTACTTC
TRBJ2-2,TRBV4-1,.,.,CASSQDTGPGELFF,TGCGCCAGCAGCCAAGATACAGGGCCCGGGGAGCTGTTTTTT
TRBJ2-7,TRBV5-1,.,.,CASSFSGSYEQYF,TGCGCCAGCAGCTTCAGTGGGTCCTACGAGCAGTACTTC
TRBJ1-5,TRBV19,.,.,CASSISGDQPQHF,TGTGCCAGTAGTATAAGTGGGGATCAGCCCCAGCATTTT
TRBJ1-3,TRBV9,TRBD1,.,CASSVAQGYSGNTIYF,TGTGCCAGCAGCGTAGCACAGGGGTACTCTGGAAACACCATATATTTT
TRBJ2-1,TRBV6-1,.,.,CASGVWGQYNEQFF,TGTGCCAGCGGGGTGTGGGGCCAGTACAATGAGCAGTTCTTC
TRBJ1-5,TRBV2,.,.,CASSGSHLNNQPQHF,TGTGCCAGCAGTGGGTCCCACCTAAACAATCAGCCCCAGCATTTT
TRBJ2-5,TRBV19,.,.,CASRPQGGKTQYF,TGTGCCAGTAGGCCACAGGGCGGGAAGACCCAGTACTTC
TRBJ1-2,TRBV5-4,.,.,CASSLGGDGYTF,TGTGCCAGCAGCTTGGGAGGGGATGGCTACACCTTC
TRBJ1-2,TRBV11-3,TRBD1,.,CASSLDQGGTAASYGYTF,TGTGCCAGCAGCTTAGATCAGGGGGGGACAGCGGCAAGCTATGGCTACACCTTC
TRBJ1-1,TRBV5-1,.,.,CASSVTGTSLNTEAFF,TGCGCCAGCAGCGTCACAGGGACAAGTTTAAACACTGAAGCTTTCTTT
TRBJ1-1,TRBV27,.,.,CASSFNRNTEAFF,TGTGCCAGCAGTTTCAACAGAAACACTGAAGCTTTCTTT
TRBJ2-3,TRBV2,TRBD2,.,CASSETSGAITDTQYF,TGTGCCAGCAGTGAAACTAGCGGGGCGATCACAGATACGCAGTATTTT
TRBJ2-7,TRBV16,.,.,CASSQGQEQYF,TGTGCCAGCAGCCAGGGCCAGGAGCAGTACTTC
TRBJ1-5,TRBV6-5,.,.,CASSYSRGNQPQHF,TGTGCCAGCAGTTACTCGAGGGGCAATCAGCCCCAGCATTTT
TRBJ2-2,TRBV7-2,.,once,CASSFSNTGELFF,TGTGCCAGCAGCTTCTCAAACACCGGGGAGCTGTTTTTT
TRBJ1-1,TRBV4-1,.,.,CASSQESHTSMNTEAFF,TGCGCCAGCAGCCAAGAGTCCCACACGTCCATGAACACTGAAGCTTTCTTT
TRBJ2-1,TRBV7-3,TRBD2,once,CASSSGWGSGRNNEQFF,TGTGCCAGCAGCTCGGGTTGGGGTAGCGGGAGAAACAATGAGCAGTTCTTC
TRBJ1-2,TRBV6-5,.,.,CASRSWDSANYGYTF,TGTGCCAGCAGGTCTTGGGACTCAGCTAACTATGGCTACACCTTC
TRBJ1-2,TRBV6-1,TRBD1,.,CASSDPTGGGGYTF,TGTGCCAGCAGTGACCCTACAGGGGGCGGAGGCTACACCTTC
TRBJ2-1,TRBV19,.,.,CASTSSSYNEQFF,TGTGCCAGTACATCAAGCTCCTACAATGAGCAGTTCTTC